These 20 T cell receptor beta chains share one sample of origin, sequenced in a study of blood T cells in healthy people across ages. The authors ran a second PCR of about 6 to 11 cycles using a sample-barcoded 5' primer and a J-beta primer mix. TCRdb reprocessed the 5' RACE reads with MiXCR, giving one entry per CDR3 protein. The profile covers 750,000 to 1,000,000 distinct CDR3 sequences, with 25% to 30% appearing a single time and more than 8.5% taken by the ten largest. The data also belong to a second study, concerning T cells of mothers and their children.

Sequenced material: blood. These receptors originate from a middle-aged woman in good health.

This clonotype was picked up a small number of times. This chain joins TRBV20-1 and TRBJ2-3; D not resolved. The CDR3 runs to 12 residues. Germline V lookup: CDR1 DFQATT, CDR2 SNEGSKA (reference sequence). With 6 bases removed from V and 2 bases from J, the gap between germline ends came to 9 bases. The CDR3 bases are TGCAGTGCCACCCCCGTCACAGATACGCAGTATTTT. As protein: CSATPVTDTQYF.

The table lists this clonotype with a few counts. J is TRBJ2-7 and V is TRBV27, with 7 bases lining up with TRBD1. J gave up 4 bases and V 5 bases, and 11 bases lay outside the gene matches. Per the germline V gene, CDR1 is MNHEY and CDR2 is SMNVEV (reference sequence). The length of the CDR3 is 15 residues. CDR3 sequence: CASSRPGQTAYEQYF. CDR3 nucleotide sequence: TGTGCCAGCAGTCGGCCGGGACAGACGGCTTACGAGCAGTACTTC.

The V call is TRBV6-2 or TRBV6-3, the J call TRBJ2-4; D unresolved. V lost 4 bases and J lost 0, with 10 bases in between. The CDR3 extends over 15 amino acids. Germline CDR1 and CDR2: MNHEY and SVGEGT. CDR3 coding DNA: TGTGCCAGCAGTTCCTGGACGGAAGCCAAAAACATTCAGTACTTC. This encodes CASSSWTEAKNIQYF.

V and J are TRBV20-1 and TRBJ2-5; D may correspond to TRBD1 or TRBD2 (5 bases each). The V end was cut by 3 bases, the J end by 13 bases, with 21 bases between. The germline gives CDR1 DFQATT, CDR2 SNEGSKA (reference sequence). The CDR3 is 13 amino acids. The CDR3 loop reads CSASRDGSYERYF. The DNA for the CDR3 is TGCAGTGCTAGTCGGGACGGGTCCTACGAGCGGTACTTC.

This clonotype was recorded a few times. This sequence joins TRBV5-1 and TRBJ2-7, with 13 bases that match TRBD2. This CDR3 has 16 amino acids. The germline V gene encodes CDR1 SGHRS and CDR2 YFSETQ. V gave up 0 bases and J gave up 7 bases; unmatched junction bases: 7. CDR3 nucleotide sequence: TGCGCCAGCAGCTTGGGTGTGCGGACTAGCGGGGGAGAGCAGTACTTC. It codes for CASSLGVRTSGGEQYF.

This clonotype was detected a few times. V and J are TRBV2 and TRBJ2-7; D is uncertain. Germline CDR1 SNHLY, CDR2 FYNNEI. The CDR3 consists of 14 residues. Trimming cost V 3 bases and J 4 bases, with 13 bases left between them. The CDR3 nucleotides read TGTGCCAGCAGTGATTCGCAGGTGGATTACGAGCAGTACTTC. Protein product: CASSDSQVDYEQYF. The whole variable domain, remainder taken from reference TRBV2 and TRBJ2-7, is EPEVTQTPSHQVTQMGQEVILRCVPISNHLYFYWYRQILGQKVEFLVSFYNNEISEKSEIFDDQFSVERPDGSNFTLKIRSTKLEDSAMYFCASSDSQVDYEQYFGPGTRLTVT.

This clonotype came up many times. The chain is built from TRBV5-1 and TRBJ2-5, with a weak D call TRBD1 (6 bases). Germline CDR1 and CDR2: SGHRS and YFSETQ. This CDR3 comprises 12 residues. Trimming cost V 5 bases and J 5 bases, with 10 bases left between them. The CDR3 protein is CASSGTLETQYF. CDR3 sequence (DNA): TGCGCCAGCAGTGGGACATTGGAGACCCAGTACTTC.

In this sample, this clonotype turned up a few times. One end of the junction varies from germline; a read error may be responsible. CDR3 amino acids: CATSDSGSSYQPQHF. The DNA for the CDR3 is TGTGCCACCAGTGACTCCGGGAGTAGCTATCAGCCCCAGCATTTT. J is TRBJ1-5 and V is TRBV24-1; D unresolved. The CDR3 spans 15 residues. Germline V gene sequence: CDR1 KGHDR, CDR2 SFDVKD.

The table lists this clonotype with a few counts. The chain uses TRBV20-1 and TRBJ1-1, with TRBD1 identical over 9 bases. CDR3 length equals 13 residues. V lost 4 bases, J lost 5 bases, and 5 bases stayed unmatched. Germline values: CDR1 DFQATT, CDR2 SNEGSKA (reference sequence). This CDR3 reads CSAKGQGGTEAFF. CDR3 coding DNA: TGCAGTGCTAAGGGACAGGGTGGGACTGAAGCTTTCTTT.

The chain uses TRBV20-1 and TRBJ1-6; 7 bases fit TRBD1. Germline CDR1 is DFQATT and CDR2 is SNEGSKA (reference sequence). The CDR3 loop spans 15 amino acids. Trimming cost V 6 bases and J 5 bases; bases outside gene matches: 10. Here the CDR3 DNA reads TGCAGTGCACCTTGGCGACAGGGTAATAATTCACCCCTCCACTTT. Translation gives CSAPWRQGNNSPLHF.

The V gene is TRBV5-5, the J gene TRBJ2-1, with a tentative D call TRBD1 (5 bases). CDR3 length equals 16 residues. Germline V gives CDR1 SGHKS, CDR2 YYEKEE (reference sequence). Trimming pared 3 bases from V and 4 bases from J, leaving 17 bases between. CDR3 coding DNA: TGTGCCAGCAGCTCGGCCTTGGGGCAGTCTTACAATGAGCAGTTCTTC. Residues: CASSSALGQSYNEQFF.

This clonotype was detected only once. The gene calls are TRBV7-2 and TRBJ2-7; 7 bases match TRBD1. V shed 3 bases, J shed 4 bases, and the junction held 12 bases outside the gene matches. Germline V gene lookup returns CDR1 SGHTA and CDR2 FQGNSA. The CDR3 length is 16 residues. CDR3 coding DNA: TGTGCCAGCAGCTTGCACAACAGGGGCTACACTTACGAGCAGTACTTC. Encoded protein: CASSLHNRGYTYEQYF.

V and J are TRBV25-1 and TRBJ1-1; D not certain. This CDR3 has 15 residues. Germline loops: CDR1 MGHDK, CDR2 SYGVNS. Trimming removed 0 bases from V and 0 bases from J, with 8 bases in between. CDR3 sequence reads: CASSEYGVLNTEAFF. CDR3 DNA sequence: TGTGCCAGCAGTGAATATGGGGTATTGAACACTGAAGCTTTCTTT.

CDR3 bases: TGTGCCAGCAGTTTAGAGCGGGATGACATTCAGTACTTC. As protein: CASSLERDDIQYF. The gene calls are TRBV12-3 or TRBV12-4 and TRBJ2-4; TRBD2 matches at 7 bases. The CDR3 extends over 13 amino acids. V was pared by 1 base and J by 8 bases, with 2 bases of the junction left unmatched.

This clonotype was observed a handful of times. The chain links TRBV7-2 to TRBJ1-6; D ambiguous. In germline, CDR1 is SGHTA, CDR2 FQGNSA. Trimming removed 1 base at V and 10 bases at J, with 11 bases between. This CDR3 contains 14 residues. CDR3 sequence reads: CASSLVAIRSPLHF. CDR3 sequence (DNA): TGTGCCAGCAGCTTAGTAGCCATTAGATCACCCCTCCACTTT.

Concerning this clonotype: A single base separates this from a much larger clone, so it may be a read error. The chain joins TRBV15 to TRBJ2-7, with a weak D call TRBD1 (6 bases). The V gene's germline CDR1 is LNHNV and CDR2 YYDKDF (reference sequence). This CDR3 has 16 residues. This chain's CDR3 is CAASRGQRGISYEQYF. The CDR3 DNA reads as TGTGCCGCCAGCAGGGGCCAGAGGGGGATCTCCTACGAGCAGTACTTC.

About this clonotype: At one of its ends the junction is not consistent with the germline gene, which may arise from a read error. The chain joins TRBV12-3 or TRBV12-4 to TRBJ2-1; no definite D call. The CDR3 is 13 residues long. CDR3 nucleotides: TGTGCCAACAGTTTAGTAGCTGACAATGAGCAGTTCTTC. This translates into CANSLVADNEQFF.

This clonotype was seen a handful of times. The chain uses TRBV28 and TRBJ1-1, with D tentatively TRBD1 (5 bases). The V gene's germline CDR1 is MDHEN and CDR2 SYDVKM. The CDR3 consists of 14 residues. Trimming left V 8 bases short and J 8 bases short, with 21 bases between. Here the CDR3 reads CASGPRGTPREAFF. CDR3 coding DNA: TGTGCCAGCGGGCCCCGGGGCACCCCTCGAGAAGCTTTCTTT.

The rearrangement links TRBV5-1 to TRBJ2-7; TRBD1 matches at 7 bases. CDR1 SGHRS and CDR2 YFSETQ come from the germline V gene. J gave up 7 bases and V 0 bases, and 4 bases lay outside the gene matches. CDR3 size: 13 residues. The CDR3 spells CASSLGDRQEQYF. For the CDR3, the DNA is TGCGCCAGCAGCTTGGGGGACAGACAAGAGCAGTACTTC.

This clonotype was detected only a few times. The rearrangement uses TRBV2 and TRBJ1-4; tentative D call: TRBD1 (6 bases). The CDR3 spans 15 residues. V was shortened by 2 bases and J by 7 bases, with 14 bases between the two germline ends. Germline CDR1 SNHLY, CDR2 FYNNEI. The CDR3 sequence: CASSETAQGFEKLFF. The CDR3 DNA reads as TGTGCCAGCAGTGAAACCGCACAGGGATTTGAAAAACTGTTTTTT.